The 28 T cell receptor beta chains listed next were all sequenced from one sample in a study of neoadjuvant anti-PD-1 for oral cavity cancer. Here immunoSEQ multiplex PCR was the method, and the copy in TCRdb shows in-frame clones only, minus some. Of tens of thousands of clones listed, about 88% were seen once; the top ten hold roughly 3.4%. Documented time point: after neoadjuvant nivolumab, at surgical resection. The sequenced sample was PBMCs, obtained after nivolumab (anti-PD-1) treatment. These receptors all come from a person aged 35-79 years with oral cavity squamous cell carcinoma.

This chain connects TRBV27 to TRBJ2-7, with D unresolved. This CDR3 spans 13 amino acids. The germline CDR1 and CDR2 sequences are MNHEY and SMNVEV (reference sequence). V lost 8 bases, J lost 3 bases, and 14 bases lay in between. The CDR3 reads CASSRDGNYEQYF. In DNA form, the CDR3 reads TGTGCCAGCTCACGAGATGGGAACTACGAGCAGTACTTC.

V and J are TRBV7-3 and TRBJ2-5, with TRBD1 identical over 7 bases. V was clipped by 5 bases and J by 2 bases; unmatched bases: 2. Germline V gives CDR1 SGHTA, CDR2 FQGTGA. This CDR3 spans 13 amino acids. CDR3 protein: CASSPGQQETQYF. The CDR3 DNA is TGTGCCAGCAGCCCGGGACAGCAAGAGACCCAGTACTTC.

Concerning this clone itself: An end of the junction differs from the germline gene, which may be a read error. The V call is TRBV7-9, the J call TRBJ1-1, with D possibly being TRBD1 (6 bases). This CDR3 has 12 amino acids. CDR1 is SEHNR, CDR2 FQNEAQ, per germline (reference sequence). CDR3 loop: CASSSGTPEAFF. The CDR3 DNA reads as TGTGCCAGCAGCTCAGGGACACCTGAGGCTTTCTTT.

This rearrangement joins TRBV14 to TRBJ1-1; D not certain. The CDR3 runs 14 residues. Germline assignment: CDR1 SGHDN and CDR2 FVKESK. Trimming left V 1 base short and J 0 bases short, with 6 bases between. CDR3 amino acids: CASSQGQVNTEAFF. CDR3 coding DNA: TGTGCCAGCAGCCAAGGGCAGGTGAACACTGAAGCTTTCTTT.

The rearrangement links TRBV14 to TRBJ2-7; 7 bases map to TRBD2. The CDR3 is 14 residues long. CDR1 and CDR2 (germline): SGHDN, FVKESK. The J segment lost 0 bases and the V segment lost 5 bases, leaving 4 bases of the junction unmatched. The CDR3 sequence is CASSIGGSSYEQYF. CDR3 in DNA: TGTGCCAGCAGCATTGGCGGGAGCTCCTACGAGCAGTACTTC.

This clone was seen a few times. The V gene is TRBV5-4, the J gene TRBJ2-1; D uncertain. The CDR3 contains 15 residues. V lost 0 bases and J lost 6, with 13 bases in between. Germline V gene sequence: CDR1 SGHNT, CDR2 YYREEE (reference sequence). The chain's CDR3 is CASSLEVVNSNEQFF. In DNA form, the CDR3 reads TGTGCCAGCAGCTTGGAAGTGGTCAACTCCAATGAGCAGTTCTTC.

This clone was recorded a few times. The CDR3 region is CASSRTGGRGGELFF. In DNA, the CDR3 is TGTGCCAGCAGCCGGACAGGGGGCAGGGGCGGGGAGCTGTTTTTT. The chain uses TRBV7-3 and TRBJ2-2, with 11 bases that match TRBD1. Per germline, CDR1 SGHTA and CDR2 FQGTGA. V shed 5 bases and J 7 bases; nucleotides not matched to a gene: 6. The CDR3 loop spans 15 amino acids. The entire variable domain, with the rest obtained from reference TRBV7-3 and TRBJ2-2, is as follows: GAGVSQTPSNKVTEKGKYVELRCDPISGHTALYWYRQSLGQGPEFLIYFQGTGAADDSGLPNDRFFAVRPEGSVSTLKIQRTERGDSAVYLCASSRTGGRGGELFFGEGSRLTVL.

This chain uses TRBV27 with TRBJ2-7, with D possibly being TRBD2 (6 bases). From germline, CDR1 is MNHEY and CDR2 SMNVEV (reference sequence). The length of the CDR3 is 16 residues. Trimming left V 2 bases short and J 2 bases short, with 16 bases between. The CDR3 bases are TGTGCCAGCAGTTTAAAGGGTCGGGAGTCCGCCTACGAGCAGTACTTC. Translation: CASSLKGRESAYEQYF.

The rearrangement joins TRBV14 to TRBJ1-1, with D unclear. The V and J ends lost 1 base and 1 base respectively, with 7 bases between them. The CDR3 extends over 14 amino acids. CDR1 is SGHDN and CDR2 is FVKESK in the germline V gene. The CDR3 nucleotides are TGTGCCAGCAGCCAAGCGGGAGGGAACACTGAAGCTTTCTTT. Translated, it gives CASSQAGGNTEAFF.

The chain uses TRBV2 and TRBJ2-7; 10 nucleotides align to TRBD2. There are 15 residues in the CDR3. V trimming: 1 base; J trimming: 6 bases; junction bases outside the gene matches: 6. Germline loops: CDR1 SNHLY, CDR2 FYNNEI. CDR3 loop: CASSEVSSGSVEQYF. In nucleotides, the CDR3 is TGTGCCAGCAGTGAAGTGTCTAGCGGGAGCGTCGAGCAGTACTTC.

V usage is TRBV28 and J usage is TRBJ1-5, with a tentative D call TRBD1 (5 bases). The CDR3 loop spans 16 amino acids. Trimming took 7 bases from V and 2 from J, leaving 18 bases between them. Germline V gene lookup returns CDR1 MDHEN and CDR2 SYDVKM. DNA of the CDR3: TGTGCCAGCATTTCGACGGGGGAAGGCGGCAATCAGCCCCAGCATTTT. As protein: CASISTGEGGNQPQHF.

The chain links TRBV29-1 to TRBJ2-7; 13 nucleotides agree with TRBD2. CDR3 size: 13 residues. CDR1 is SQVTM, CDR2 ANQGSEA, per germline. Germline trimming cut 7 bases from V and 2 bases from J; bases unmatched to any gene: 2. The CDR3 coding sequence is TGCAGCGCCACTAGCGGGAGGGCCTACGAGCAGTACTTC. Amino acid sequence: CSATSGRAYEQYF.

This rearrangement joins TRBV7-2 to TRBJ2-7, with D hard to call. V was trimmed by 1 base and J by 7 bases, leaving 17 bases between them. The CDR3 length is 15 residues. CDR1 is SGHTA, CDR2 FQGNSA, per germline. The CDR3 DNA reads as TGTGCCAGCAGCTTAGATTTGATGGCGGCCGGGGAGCAGTACTTC. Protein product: CASSLDLMAAGEQYF.

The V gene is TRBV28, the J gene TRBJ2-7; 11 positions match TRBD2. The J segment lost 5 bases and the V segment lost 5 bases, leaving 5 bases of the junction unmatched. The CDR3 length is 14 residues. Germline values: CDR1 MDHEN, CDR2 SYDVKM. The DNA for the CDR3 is TGTGCCAGCAGTGTAGCGGGAGGGAGGAACGAGCAGTACTTC. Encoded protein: CASSVAGGRNEQYF.

The CDR3 DNA reads as TGTGCCAGTAAAGGGGGAGGGGGATTATACAATGAGCAGTTCTTC. Protein: CASKGGGGLYNEQFF. The chain couples TRBV6-6 to TRBJ2-1; D is perhaps TRBD2 (7 bases). The germline CDR1 and CDR2 sequences are MNHNY and SVGAGI (reference sequence). V was clipped by 9 bases and J by 4 bases, with 19 bases between them. This CDR3 has 15 amino acids.

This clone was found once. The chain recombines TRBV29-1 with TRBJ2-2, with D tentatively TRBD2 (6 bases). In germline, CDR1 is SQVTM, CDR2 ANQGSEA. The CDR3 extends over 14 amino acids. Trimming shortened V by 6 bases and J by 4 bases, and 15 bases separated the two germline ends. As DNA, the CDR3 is TGCAGCGTAGCTGGACTACTTTTCACCGGGGAGCTGTTTTTT. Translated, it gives CSVAGLLFTGELFF.

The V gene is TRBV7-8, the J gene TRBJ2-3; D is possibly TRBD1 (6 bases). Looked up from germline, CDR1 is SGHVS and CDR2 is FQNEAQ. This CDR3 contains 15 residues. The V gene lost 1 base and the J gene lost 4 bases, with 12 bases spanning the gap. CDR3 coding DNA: TGTGCCAGCAGCTTAGAGGACAGCAGCGCAGATACGCAGTATTTT. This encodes CASSLEDSSADTQYF.

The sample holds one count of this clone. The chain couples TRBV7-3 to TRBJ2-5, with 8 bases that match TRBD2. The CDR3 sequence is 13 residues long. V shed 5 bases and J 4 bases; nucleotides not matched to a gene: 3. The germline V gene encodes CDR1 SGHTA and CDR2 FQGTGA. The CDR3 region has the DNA TGTGCCAGCAGCCCCGGGGGGGCAGAGACCCAGTACTTC. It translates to CASSPGGAETQYF.

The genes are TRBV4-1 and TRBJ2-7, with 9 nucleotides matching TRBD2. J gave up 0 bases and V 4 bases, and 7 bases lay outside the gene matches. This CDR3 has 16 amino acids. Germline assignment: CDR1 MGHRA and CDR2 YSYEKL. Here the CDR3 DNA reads TGCGCCAGCAGCCCGGTCCGGACTAGCGACTCCTACGAGCAGTACTTC. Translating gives CASSPVRTSDSYEQYF.

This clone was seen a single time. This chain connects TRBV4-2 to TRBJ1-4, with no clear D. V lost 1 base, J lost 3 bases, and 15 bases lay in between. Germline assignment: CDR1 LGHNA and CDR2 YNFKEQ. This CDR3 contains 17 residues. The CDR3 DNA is TGTGCCAGCAGCCAAGTTGGAGGAGGGTCGTCTAATGAAAAACTGTTTTTT. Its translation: CASSQVGGGSSNEKLFF.

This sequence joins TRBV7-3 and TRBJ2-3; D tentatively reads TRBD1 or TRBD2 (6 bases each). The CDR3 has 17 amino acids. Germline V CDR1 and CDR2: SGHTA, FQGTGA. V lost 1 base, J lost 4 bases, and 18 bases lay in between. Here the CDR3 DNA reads TGTGCCAGCAGCTTAAGTGGAGGGACAACCGTGGCAGATACGCAGTATTTT. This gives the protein CASSLSGGTTVADTQYF.

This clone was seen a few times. CDR3 in amino acids: CASRATGTNTGELFF. The DNA for the CDR3 is TGTGCCAGCAGAGCGACAGGGACGAACACCGGGGAGCTGTTTTTT. The J gene is TRBJ2-2, the V gene TRBV6-6; 7 bases agree with TRBD1. Germline loops: CDR1 MNHNY, CDR2 SVGAGI (reference sequence). Germline trimming cut 6 bases from V and 0 bases from J; bases unmatched to any gene: 4. The CDR3 loop spans 15 amino acids.

Here the CDR3 reads CASTQGLAGVAETQYF. As DNA, the CDR3 is TGTGCCAGCACCCAGGGACTAGCGGGAGTGGCTGAGACCCAGTACTTC. This chain links TRBV2 with TRBJ2-5; 14 bases are shared with TRBD2. Per the germline V gene, CDR1 is SNHLY and CDR2 is FYNNEI. The CDR3 covers 16 residues. V lost 7 bases, J lost 5 bases, and 9 bases stayed unmatched.

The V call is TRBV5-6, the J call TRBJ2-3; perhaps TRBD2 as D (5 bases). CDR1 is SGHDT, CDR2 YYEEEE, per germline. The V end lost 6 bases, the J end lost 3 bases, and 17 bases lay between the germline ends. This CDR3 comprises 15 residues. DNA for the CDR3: TGTGCCAGCAAGGAGGTTGCAGGATTAACAGATACGCAGTATTTT. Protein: CASKEVAGLTDTQYF. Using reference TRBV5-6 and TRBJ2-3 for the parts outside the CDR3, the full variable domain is DAGVTQSPTHLIKTRGQQVTLRCSPKSGHDTVSWYQQALGQGPQFIFQYYEEEERQRGNFPDRFSGHQFPNYSSELNVNALLLGDSALYLCASKEVAGLTDTQYFGPGTRLTVL.

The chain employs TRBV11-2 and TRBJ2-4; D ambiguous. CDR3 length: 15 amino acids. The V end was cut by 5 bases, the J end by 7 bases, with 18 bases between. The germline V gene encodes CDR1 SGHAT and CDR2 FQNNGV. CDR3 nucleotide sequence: TGTGCCAGCAGCCCCGAGAGCACCCTGGGGAACATTCAGTACTTC. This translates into CASSPESTLGNIQYF. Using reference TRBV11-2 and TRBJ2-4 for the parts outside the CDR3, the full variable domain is EAGVAQSPRYKIIEKRQSVAFWCNPISGHATLYWYQQILGQGPKLLIQFQNNGVVDDSQLPKDRFSAERLKGVDSTLKIQPAKLEDSAVYLCASSPESTLGNIQYFGAGTRLSVL.

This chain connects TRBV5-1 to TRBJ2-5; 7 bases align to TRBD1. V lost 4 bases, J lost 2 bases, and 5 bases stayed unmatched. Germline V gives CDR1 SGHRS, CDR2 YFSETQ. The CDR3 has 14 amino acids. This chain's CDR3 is CASSVGQLQETQYF. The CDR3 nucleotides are TGCGCCAGCAGCGTGGGACAGCTTCAAGAGACCCAGTACTTC.

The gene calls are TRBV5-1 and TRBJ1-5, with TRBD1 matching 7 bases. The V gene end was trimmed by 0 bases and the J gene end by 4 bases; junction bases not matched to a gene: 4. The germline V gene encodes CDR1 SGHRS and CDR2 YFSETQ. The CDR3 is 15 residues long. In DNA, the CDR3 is TGCGCCAGCAGCTTGGAGGGGGCAACGAATCAGCCCCAGCATTTT. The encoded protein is CASSLEGATNQPQHF.

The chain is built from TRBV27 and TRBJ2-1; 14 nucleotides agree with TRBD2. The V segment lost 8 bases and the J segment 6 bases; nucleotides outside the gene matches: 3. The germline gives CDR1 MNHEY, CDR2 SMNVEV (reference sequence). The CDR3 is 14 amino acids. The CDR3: CASGGLAGVNEQFF. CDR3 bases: TGTGCCAGCGGGGGACTAGCGGGAGTCAATGAGCAGTTCTTC.